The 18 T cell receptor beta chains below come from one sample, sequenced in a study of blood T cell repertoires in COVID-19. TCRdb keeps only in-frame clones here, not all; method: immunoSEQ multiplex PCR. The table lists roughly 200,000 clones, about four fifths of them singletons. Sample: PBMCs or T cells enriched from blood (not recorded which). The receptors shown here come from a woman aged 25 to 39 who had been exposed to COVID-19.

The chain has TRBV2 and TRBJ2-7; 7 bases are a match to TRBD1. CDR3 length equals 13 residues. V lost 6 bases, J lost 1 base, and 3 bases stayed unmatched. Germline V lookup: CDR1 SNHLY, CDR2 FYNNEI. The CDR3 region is CASSRDSSYEQYF. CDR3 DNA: TGTGCCAGCAGCCGGGACAGTTCCTACGAGCAGTACTTC.

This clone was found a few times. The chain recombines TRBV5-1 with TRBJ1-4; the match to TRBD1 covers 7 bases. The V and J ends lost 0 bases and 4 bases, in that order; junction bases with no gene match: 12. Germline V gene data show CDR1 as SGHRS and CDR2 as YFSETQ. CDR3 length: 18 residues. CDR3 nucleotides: TGCGCCAGCAGCTTGGGGGGTCCCGGGACAGCCATTAATGAAAAACTGTTTTTT. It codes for CASSLGGPGTAINEKLFF.

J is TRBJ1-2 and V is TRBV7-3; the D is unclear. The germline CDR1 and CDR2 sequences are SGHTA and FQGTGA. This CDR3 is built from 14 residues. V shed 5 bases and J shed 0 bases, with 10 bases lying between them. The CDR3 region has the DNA TGTGCCAGCAGCCCGGGGAGGGCTAACTATGGCTACACCTTC. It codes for CASSPGRANYGYTF.

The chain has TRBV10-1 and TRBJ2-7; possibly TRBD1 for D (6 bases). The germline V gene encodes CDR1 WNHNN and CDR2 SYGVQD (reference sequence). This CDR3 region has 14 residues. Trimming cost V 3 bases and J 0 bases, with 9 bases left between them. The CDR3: CASSDGQYSYEQYF. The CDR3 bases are TGCGCCAGCAGTGACGGACAGTACTCCTACGAGCAGTACTTC.

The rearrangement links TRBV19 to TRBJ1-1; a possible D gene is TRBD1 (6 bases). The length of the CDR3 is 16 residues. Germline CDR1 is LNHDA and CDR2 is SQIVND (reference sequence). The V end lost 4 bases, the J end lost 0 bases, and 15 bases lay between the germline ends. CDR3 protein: CASSKGVQSLNTEAFF. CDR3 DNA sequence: TGTGCCAGTAGTAAGGGGGTTCAATCCCTGAACACTGAAGCTTTCTTT.

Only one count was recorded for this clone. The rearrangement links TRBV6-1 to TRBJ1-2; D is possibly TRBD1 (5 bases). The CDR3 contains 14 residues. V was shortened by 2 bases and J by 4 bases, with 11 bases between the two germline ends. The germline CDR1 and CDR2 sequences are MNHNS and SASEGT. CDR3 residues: CASSELRDSYGYTF. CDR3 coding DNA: TGTGCCAGCAGTGAACTTAGGGACTCCTATGGCTACACCTTC.

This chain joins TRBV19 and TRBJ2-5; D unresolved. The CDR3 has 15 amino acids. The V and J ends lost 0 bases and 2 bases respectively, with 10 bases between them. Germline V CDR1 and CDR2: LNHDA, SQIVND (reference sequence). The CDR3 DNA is TGTGCCAGTAGTATAGATGAGCACAGACAAGAGACCCAGTACTTC. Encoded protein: CASSIDEHRQETQYF.

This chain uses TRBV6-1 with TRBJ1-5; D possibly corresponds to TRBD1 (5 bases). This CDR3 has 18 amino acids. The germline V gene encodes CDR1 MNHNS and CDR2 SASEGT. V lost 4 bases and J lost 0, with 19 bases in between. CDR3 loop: CASSASAGPTLSNQPQHF. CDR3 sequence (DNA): TGTGCCAGCAGTGCCTCGGCGGGACCTACCCTTAGCAATCAGCCCCAGCATTTT.

The CDR3 DNA is TGTGCCAGCAGCGCCGGCGGGGGATCCTACAATGAGCAGTTCTTC. This sequence encodes CASSAGGGSYNEQFF. The genes are TRBV9 and TRBJ2-1, with TRBD2 matching 7 bases. The CDR3 totals 15 residues. Trimming at V came to 3 bases and at J to 1 base, leaving 4 bases not matched to a gene. Germline CDR1 and CDR2: SGDLS and YYNGEE.

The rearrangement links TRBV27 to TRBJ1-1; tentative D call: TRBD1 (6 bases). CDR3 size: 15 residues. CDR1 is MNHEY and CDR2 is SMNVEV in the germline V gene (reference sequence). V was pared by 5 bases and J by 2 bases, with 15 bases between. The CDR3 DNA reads TGTGCCAGCAGTAGTACAGGGCCGCTTAACACTGAAGCTTTCTTT. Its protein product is CASSSTGPLNTEAFF.

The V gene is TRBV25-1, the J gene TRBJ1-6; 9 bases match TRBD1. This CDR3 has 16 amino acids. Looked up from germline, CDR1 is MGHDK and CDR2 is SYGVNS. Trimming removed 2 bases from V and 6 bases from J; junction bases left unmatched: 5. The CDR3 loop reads CASSEISGQGNSPLHF. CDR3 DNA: TGTGCCAGCAGTGAAATCTCGGGACAGGGTAATTCACCCCTCCACTTT.

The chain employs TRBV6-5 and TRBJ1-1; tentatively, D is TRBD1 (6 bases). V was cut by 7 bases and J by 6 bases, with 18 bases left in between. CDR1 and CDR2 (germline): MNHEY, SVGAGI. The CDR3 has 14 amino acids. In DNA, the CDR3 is TGTGCCAGCACCCGGACAGAAAAGGGATCTGAAGCTTTCTTT. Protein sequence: CASTRTEKGSEAFF.

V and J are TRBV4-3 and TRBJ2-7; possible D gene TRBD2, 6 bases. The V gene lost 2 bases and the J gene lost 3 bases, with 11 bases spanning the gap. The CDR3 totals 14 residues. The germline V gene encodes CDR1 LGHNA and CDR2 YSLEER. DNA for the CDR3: TGCGCCAGCAGCCAAACTAGGGACTTCTACGAGCAGTACTTC. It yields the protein CASSQTRDFYEQYF.

DNA for the CDR3: TGCAGTGCTAGTGAGTCGGGGAGATTCAATCAGCCCCAGCATTTT. Residues: CSASESGRFNQPQHF. The genes are TRBV20-1 and TRBJ1-5; no reliable D call. Trimming removed 3 bases from V and 3 bases from J, with 15 bases in between. The CDR3 runs to 15 residues. Germline CDR1 DFQATT, CDR2 SNEGSKA (reference sequence).

The CDR3 region has the DNA TGTGCCAGTAGTATTACAGGGTGGGATGAAAAACTGTTTTTT. Protein: CASSITGWDEKLFF. The V call is TRBV19, the J call TRBJ1-4; TRBD1 is a possible D gene (6 bases). Germline V lookup: CDR1 LNHDA, CDR2 SQIVND (reference sequence). Trimming took 3 bases from V and 6 from J, leaving 11 bases between them. The CDR3 contains 14 residues. Together with reference TRBV19 and TRBJ1-4, the CDR3 gives the full variable domain: DGGITQSPKYLFRKEGQNVTLSCEQNLNHDAMYWYRQDPGQGLRLIYYSQIVNDFQKGDIAEGYSVSREKKESFPLTVTSAQKNPTAFYLCASSITGWDEKLFFGSGTQLSVL.

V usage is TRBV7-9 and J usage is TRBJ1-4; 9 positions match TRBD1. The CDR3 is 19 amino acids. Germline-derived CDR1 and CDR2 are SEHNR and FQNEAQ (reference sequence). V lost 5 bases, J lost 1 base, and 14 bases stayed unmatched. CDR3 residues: CASSRTGDREGRTNEKLFF. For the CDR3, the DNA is TGTGCCAGCAGCCGAACTGGGGACAGGGAAGGAAGAACTAATGAAAAACTGTTTTTT.

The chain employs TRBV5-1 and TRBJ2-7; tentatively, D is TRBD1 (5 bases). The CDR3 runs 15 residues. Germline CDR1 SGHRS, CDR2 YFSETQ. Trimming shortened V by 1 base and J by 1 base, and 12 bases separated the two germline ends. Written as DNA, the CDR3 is TGCGCCAGCAGCTTGTCCCCGACAGATTCCTACGAGCAGTACTTC. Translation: CASSLSPTDSYEQYF.

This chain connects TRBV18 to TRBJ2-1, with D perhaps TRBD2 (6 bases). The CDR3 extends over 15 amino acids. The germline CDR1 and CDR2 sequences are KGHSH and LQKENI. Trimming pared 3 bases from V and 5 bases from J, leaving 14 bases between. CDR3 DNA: TGTGCCAGCTCACCTGCGCGGGGACGGAACAATGAGCAGTTCTTC. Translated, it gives CASSPARGRNNEQFF.